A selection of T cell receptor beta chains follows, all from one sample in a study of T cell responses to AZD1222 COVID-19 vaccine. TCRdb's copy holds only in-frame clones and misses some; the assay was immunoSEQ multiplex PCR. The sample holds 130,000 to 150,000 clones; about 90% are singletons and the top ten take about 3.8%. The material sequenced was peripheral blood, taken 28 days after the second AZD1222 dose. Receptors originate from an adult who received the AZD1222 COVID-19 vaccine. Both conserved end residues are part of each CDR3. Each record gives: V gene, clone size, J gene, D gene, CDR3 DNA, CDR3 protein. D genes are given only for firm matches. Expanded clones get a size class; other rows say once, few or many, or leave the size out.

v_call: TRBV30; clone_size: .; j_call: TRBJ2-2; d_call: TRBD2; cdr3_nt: TGTGCCTGGAGTGTAATGTTAGCGGGAGGAGCCGGGGAGCTGTTTTTT; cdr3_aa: CAWSVMLAGGAGELFF
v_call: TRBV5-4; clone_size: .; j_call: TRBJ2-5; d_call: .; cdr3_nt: TGTGCCAGCAGTCGAGGTCCGGGAGAGACCCAGTACTTC; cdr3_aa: CASSRGPGETQYF
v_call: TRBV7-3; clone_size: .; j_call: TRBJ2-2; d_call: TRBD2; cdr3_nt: TGTGCCAGCAGCTTAACTGAGCTAGCGGGGGCCGGGGAGCTGTTTTTT; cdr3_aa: CASSLTELAGAGELFF
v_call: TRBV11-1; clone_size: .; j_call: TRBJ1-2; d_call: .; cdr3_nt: TGTGCCAGCAGCTTGGCTGAAGGGCCCTATGGCTACACCTTC; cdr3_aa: CASSLAEGPYGYTF
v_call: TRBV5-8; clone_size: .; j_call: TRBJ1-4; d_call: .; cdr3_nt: TGTGCCAGCAGCTTGGCCGGGGGCACCCCAGGAGGTGAAAAACTGTTTTTT; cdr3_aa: CASSLAGGTPGGEKLFF
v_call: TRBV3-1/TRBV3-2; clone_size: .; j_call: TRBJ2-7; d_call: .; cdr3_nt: TGTGCCAGCAGCCAATGGCAAGCCAGTTACGAGCAGTACTTC; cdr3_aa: CASSQWQASYEQYF
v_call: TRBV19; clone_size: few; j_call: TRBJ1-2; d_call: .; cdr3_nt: TGTGCCAGTAGTCATAGGGGGGCCCCCTATGGCTACACCTTC; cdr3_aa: CASSHRGAPYGYTF
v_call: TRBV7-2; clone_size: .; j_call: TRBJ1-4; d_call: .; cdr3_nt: TGTGCCAGCAGCTTAGATTCGGTCAGAAGCGCTAATGAAAAACTGTTTTTT; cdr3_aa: CASSLDSVRSANEKLFF
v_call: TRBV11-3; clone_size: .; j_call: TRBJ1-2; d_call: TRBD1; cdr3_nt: TGTGCCAGCAGCTTACAGGGGGGGAGCTATGGCTACACCTTC; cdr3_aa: CASSLQGGSYGYTF
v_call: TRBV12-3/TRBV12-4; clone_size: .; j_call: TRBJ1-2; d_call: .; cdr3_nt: TGTGCCAGCAGTTTGGCAGGGATCTATGGCTACACCTTC; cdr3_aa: CASSLAGIYGYTF
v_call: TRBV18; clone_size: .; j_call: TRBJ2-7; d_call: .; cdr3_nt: TGTGCCAGCTCACCAGGGGGGGGGCCTTTTGAGCAGTACTTC; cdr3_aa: CASSPGGGPFEQYF
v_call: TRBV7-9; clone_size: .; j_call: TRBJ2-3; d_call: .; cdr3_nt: TGTGCCAGCAGCTTAGCGAATAGCGGAGCAGGAGATACGCAGTATTTT; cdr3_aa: CASSLANSGAGDTQYF
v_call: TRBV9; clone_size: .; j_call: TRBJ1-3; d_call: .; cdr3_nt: TGTGCCAGCAGCGTAGGATCGCACACTAGTACTGGAAACACCATATATTTT; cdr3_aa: CASSVGSHTSTGNTIYF
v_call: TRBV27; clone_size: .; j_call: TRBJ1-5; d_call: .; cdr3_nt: TGTGCCAGCAGGCCGTTGGGCACTAGCAATCAGCCCCAGCATTTT; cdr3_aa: CASRPLGTSNQPQHF
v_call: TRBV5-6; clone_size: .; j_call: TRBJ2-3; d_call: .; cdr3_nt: TGTGCCAGCAGCTTGGGGCCAGCAAGGTTTACTAGCACAGATACGCAGTATTTT; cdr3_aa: CASSLGPARFTSTDTQYF
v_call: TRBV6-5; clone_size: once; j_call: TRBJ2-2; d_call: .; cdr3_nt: TGTGCCAGCAGCCGGGCTCAGACGAACACCGGGGAGCTGTTTTTT; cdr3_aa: CASSRAQTNTGELFF
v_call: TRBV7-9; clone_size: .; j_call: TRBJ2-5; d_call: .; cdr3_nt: TGTGCCAGCAGCTTAGAGAAAGCCCCCTTGGAGACCCAGTACTTC; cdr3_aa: CASSLEKAPLETQYF
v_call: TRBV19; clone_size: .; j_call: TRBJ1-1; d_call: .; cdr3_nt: TGTGCCAGTAGTATAGATGGGGGGAGGAACACTGAAGCTTTCTTT; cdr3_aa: CASSIDGGRNTEAFF
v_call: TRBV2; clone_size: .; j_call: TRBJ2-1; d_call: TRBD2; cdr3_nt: TGTGCCAGCACCGGGACTAGCAATGCTGAGCAGTTCTTC; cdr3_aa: CASTGTSNAEQFF
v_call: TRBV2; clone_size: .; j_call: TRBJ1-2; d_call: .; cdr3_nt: TGTGCCAGCAGTAAAAACAGTTGGGCTAACTATGGCTACACCTTC; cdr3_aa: CASSKNSWANYGYTF
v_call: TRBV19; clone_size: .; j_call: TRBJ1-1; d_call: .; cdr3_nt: TGTGCCAGTAGTACAGGGATGAACACTGAAGCTTTCTTT; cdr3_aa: CASSTGMNTEAFF
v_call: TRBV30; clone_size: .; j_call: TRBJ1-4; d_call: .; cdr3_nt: TGTGCCTGGAGTGTACTGTTGGGCGAAAAACTGTTTTTT; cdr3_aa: CAWSVLLGEKLFF
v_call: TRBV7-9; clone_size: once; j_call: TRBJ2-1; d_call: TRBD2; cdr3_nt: TGTGCCAGCAGCTTACGGGAGACTAGCGGGAATGAGCAGTTCTTC; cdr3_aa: CASSLRETSGNEQFF
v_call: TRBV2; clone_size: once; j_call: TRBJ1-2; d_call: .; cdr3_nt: TGTGCCAGCAGTGAAAATGAGAGTGGGGTCGGAGTGCATGGCTACACCTTC; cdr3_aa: CASSENESGVGVHGYTF
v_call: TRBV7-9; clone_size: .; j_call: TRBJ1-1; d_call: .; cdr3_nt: TGTGCCAGCAGCCGGACAGCTGACACTGAAGCTTTCTTT; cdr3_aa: CASSRTADTEAFF
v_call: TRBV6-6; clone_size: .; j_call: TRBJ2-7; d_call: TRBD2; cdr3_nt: TGTGCCAGCAGTTACGGCGGGAGGGCCTACGAGCAGTACTTC; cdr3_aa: CASSYGGRAYEQYF